These 5 T cell receptor beta chains share one sample of origin, sequenced in a study of blood T cell repertoires in COVID-19. Here immunoSEQ multiplex PCR was the method, and the copy in TCRdb shows in-frame clones only, minus some. The sample holds 220,000 or so clones; roughly 89% are singletons and the top ten take around 15%. The sample taken for sequencing was PBMCs or T cells enriched from blood (not recorded which). These TCRs come from a man in his thirties or forties who had been exposed to COVID-19.

This chain links TRBV27 with TRBJ2-7; 9 positions agree with TRBD1. Germline-derived CDR1 and CDR2 are MNHEY and SMNVEV (reference sequence). Germline trimming cut 6 bases from V and 5 bases from J; bases unmatched to any gene: 8. The CDR3 spans 14 residues. This CDR3 reads CASSVGQGLHEQYF. CDR3 in DNA: TGTGCCAGCAGCGTGGGACAGGGCTTACACGAGCAGTACTTC.

CDR3 sequence: CSVRDWGTEAFF. The CDR3 nucleotides read TGCAGCGTTCGGGACTGGGGAACTGAAGCTTTCTTT. This sequence joins TRBV29-1 and TRBJ1-1, with D tentatively TRBD1 (5 bases). Looked up from germline, CDR1 is SQVTM and CDR2 is ANQGSEA. Trimming removed 5 bases at V and 5 bases at J, with 12 bases between. This CDR3 is 12 amino acids long.

The V and J genes are TRBV4-2 and TRBJ2-6; the match to TRBD1 covers 8 bases. The ends lost 4 bases at V and 4 bases at J; junction bases unmatched: 6. The CDR3 loop spans 16 amino acids. Germline CDR1 reads LGHNA; CDR2 reads YNFKEQ. Written as DNA, the CDR3 is TGTGCCAGCAGCCCCAATCAGGGGGCCGGGGCCAACGTCCTGACTTTC. Translated: CASSPNQGAGANVLTF.

The chain combines TRBV14 with TRBJ1-6; 8 nucleotides match TRBD1. CDR1 is SGHDN, CDR2 FVKESK, per germline. This CDR3 region has 14 residues. After removal of 6 bases from V and 10 bases from J, the junction contained 8 bases not matched to a gene. CDR3 sequence reads: CASRRTGGNSPLHF. The CDR3, as DNA: TGTGCCAGCAGGAGAACAGGGGGAAACTCACCCCTCCACTTT.

CDR3 DNA: TGTGCCAGCAGCCCGCGGGGGGGGTTCACAGATACGCAGTATTTT. Its translation: CASSPRGGFTDTQYF. The rearrangement joins TRBV9 to TRBJ2-3, with 9 bases identical to TRBD2. The CDR3 covers 15 residues. Germline CDR1 SGDLS, CDR2 YYNGEE. J was trimmed by 2 bases and V by 4 bases; bases with no gene match: 5.